The 29 T cell receptor beta chains reported below all come from one sample, sequenced in a study of graft-versus-host responses after intestinal transplantation. Clones were read by immunoSEQ multiplex PCR, and TCRdb kept only the in-frame ones, dropping some. The data show over 45,000 clones, with roughly 89% seen just once and less than 2% held by the top ten. The sample in question was PBMCs, obtained 26 days after transplant. These receptors were obtained from a human patient who received an intestinal transplant, so some T cells may come from the graft donor.

The gene calls are TRBV6-1 and TRBJ2-1; possible D gene TRBD1, 5 bases. This CDR3 is built from 13 residues. Looked up from germline, CDR1 is MNHNS and CDR2 is SASEGT. V shed 1 base and J shed 10 bases, with 11 bases lying between them. CDR3 sequence (DNA): TGTGCCAGCAGTGAAGTTCCCAGGGAAGAGCAGTTCTTC. Translation gives CASSEVPREEQFF.

CDR3 region: CASRVRAYFSPLHF. CDR3 coding DNA: TGTGCCAGTCGGGTCCGCGCCTACTTTTCACCCCTCCACTTT. The chain recombines TRBV27 with TRBJ1-6; D unclear. The CDR3 totals 14 residues. Deletions cut 9 bases from V and 9 bases from J, with 18 bases between. The germline V gene encodes CDR1 MNHEY and CDR2 SMNVEV (reference sequence).

The chain carries TRBV19 and TRBJ2-1, with 9 bases lining up with TRBD1. This CDR3 contains 11 residues. The V gene's germline CDR1 is LNHDA and CDR2 SQIVND (reference sequence). J was trimmed by 12 bases and V by 4 bases; bases with no gene match: 1. The CDR3 region has the DNA TGTGCCAGTAGTAGGGGACAGGGGCAGTTCTTC. The encoded protein is CASSRGQGQFF.

V usage is TRBV6-5 and J usage is TRBJ1-3; 7 positions match TRBD1. The CDR3 is 13 amino acids. With 10 bases clipped from V and 1 base from J, the junction kept 4 bases outside the gene matches. Germline CDR1 reads MNHEY; CDR2 reads SVGAGI. CDR3 amino acids: CATRQGSGNTIYF. For the CDR3, the DNA is TGTGCCACGAGACAGGGTTCTGGAAACACCATATATTTT.

Turning to this clone: A junction end diverges from the germline sequence, so it may reflect a read error. The V and J genes are TRBV27 and TRBJ1-1, with 8 bases fitting TRBD1. Germline V gene lookup returns CDR1 MNHEY and CDR2 SMNVEV (reference sequence). The CDR3 has 14 amino acids. The CDR3 coding sequence is TGTGCCAGCAGTCCCACAGGGGGGAACACTGAAGCTCTCTTT. Translating gives CASSPTGGNTEALF.

V is TRBV6-6 and J is TRBJ2-7, with 10 bases identical to TRBD2. The CDR3 is 14 amino acids. The germline CDR1 and CDR2 sequences are MNHNY and SVGAGI (reference sequence). V was pared by 3 bases and J by 5 bases, with 4 bases of the junction left unmatched. The CDR3 region is CASSYVLAGDEQYV. CDR3 nucleotide sequence: TGTGCCAGCAGTTATGTCCTAGCGGGGGACGAGCAGTACGTC.

The rearrangement joins TRBV9 to TRBJ2-2, with 12 bases matching TRBD2. The germline V gene encodes CDR1 SGDLS and CDR2 YYNGEE. With V trimmed by 4 bases and J by 1 base, 11 bases remained unmatched. This CDR3 is 19 amino acids long. The CDR3 coding sequence is TGTGCCAGCAGCACCGAGAGATGGACTAGCGGGGTGAACACCGGGGAGCTGTTTTTT. Translated, it gives CASSTERWTSGVNTGELFF.

The rearrangement uses TRBV5-4 and TRBJ1-1, with D tentatively TRBD1 (5 bases). The CDR3 sequence is 13 residues long. Per germline, CDR1 SGHNT and CDR2 YYREEE (reference sequence). V lost 3 bases, J lost 4 bases, and 10 bases lay in between. The CDR3 loop reads CASSWDYGTEAFF. The DNA for the CDR3 is TGTGCCAGCAGCTGGGACTATGGCACTGAAGCTTTCTTT. The full variable domain, with the rest looked up from reference TRBV5-4 and TRBJ1-1, is ETGVTQSPTHLIKTRGQQVTLRCSSQSGHNTVSWYQQALGQGPQFIFQYYREEENGRGNFPPRFSGLQFPNYSSELNVNALELDDSALYLCASSWDYGTEAFFGQGTRLTVV.

A word on this clone: Other DNA sequences in the sample encode the same CDR3. The gene calls are TRBV19 and TRBJ1-2; D possibly corresponds to TRBD1 (6 bases). Trimming left V 2 bases short and J 2 bases short, with 15 bases between. The CDR3 is 16 amino acids. From germline, CDR1 is LNHDA and CDR2 SQIVND (reference sequence). CDR3 protein: CASSITHSQGNYGYTF. The CDR3 DNA follows: TGTGCCAGTAGTATAACGCATTCCCAGGGGAACTATGGCTACACCTTC.

By share, this clone counts as medium-sized. The chain uses TRBV30 and TRBJ1-1; D remains ambiguous. The CDR3 has 16 amino acids. The germline CDR1 and CDR2 sequences are GTSNPN and SVGIG (reference sequence). V shed 5 bases and J shed 3 bases, with 22 bases lying between them. The CDR3 loop is CAWATREAWRDTEAFF. The CDR3 DNA reads as TGTGCCTGGGCCACGCGGGAAGCCTGGCGGGACACTGAAGCTTTCTTT.

The rearrangement uses TRBV19 and TRBJ1-4; 10 bases align to TRBD1. Germline CDR1 and CDR2: LNHDA and SQIVND (reference sequence). Trimming cost V 3 bases and J 5 bases; bases outside gene matches: 9. The CDR3 consists of 17 residues. This chain's CDR3 is CASSILLGDRGNEKLFF. The CDR3 DNA follows: TGTGCCAGTAGTATCTTACTGGGGGACAGGGGAAATGAAAAACTGTTTTTT.

This chain connects TRBV5-1 to TRBJ2-7, with 8 bases matching TRBD1. V was pared by 2 bases and J by 6 bases, with 7 bases of the junction left unmatched. The CDR3 has 14 amino acids. Germline V CDR1 and CDR2: SGHRS, YFSETQ. The CDR3 DNA is TGCGCCAGCAGCTTAAGGACAGGGTCTACCGAGCAGTACGTC. This translates into CASSLRTGSTEQYV.

The chain links TRBV6-6 to TRBJ2-7, with a tentative D call TRBD1 (5 bases). The V end was cut by 3 bases, the J end by 6 bases, with 9 bases between. CDR3 length equals 12 residues. CDR1 is MNHNY and CDR2 is SVGAGI in the germline V gene (reference sequence). The CDR3 DNA follows: TGTGCCAGCAGTTATGACAGAGGCGAGCAGTACGTC. Translating gives CASSYDRGEQYV.

The chain joins TRBV2 to TRBJ2-2; D unresolved. The germline V and J ends were trimmed by 4 bases and 5 bases, with 11 bases remaining between them. Germline V gene sequence: CDR1 SNHLY, CDR2 FYNNEI. The CDR3 is 14 residues long. CDR3 amino acids: CASSAIDITGELFF. The CDR3 nucleotides read TGTGCCAGCAGTGCCATCGACATTACCGGGGAGCTGTTTTTT.

This clone was counted between two and nine times. The chain recombines TRBV6-6 with TRBJ1-5, with D uncertain. Germline V gene sequence: CDR1 MNHNY, CDR2 SVGAGI (reference sequence). V lost 7 bases, J lost 0 bases, and 16 bases lay in between. The CDR3 is 16 amino acids. CDR3 sequence reads: CASIPRPGDSNQPQHF. The CDR3 coding sequence is TGTGCCAGCATTCCAAGGCCAGGTGATAGCAATCAGCCCCAGCATTTT.

The chain carries TRBV7-8 and TRBJ1-1; the D is unclear. V lost 4 bases, J lost 5 bases, and 11 bases lay in between. The CDR3 is 13 amino acids. Germline V CDR1 and CDR2: SGHVS, FQNEAQ. CDR3 sequence reads: CASSSPPSTEAFF. CDR3 nucleotide sequence: TGTGCCAGCAGCTCCCCCCCGTCGACTGAAGCTTTCTTT.

The chain links TRBV27 to TRBJ1-5; D might be TRBD1 (6 bases). With 3 bases removed from V and 4 bases from J, the gap between germline ends came to 10 bases. From germline, CDR1 is MNHEY and CDR2 SMNVEV (reference sequence). The CDR3 totals 14 residues. CDR3 nucleotides: TGTGCCAGCAGTTTGGGGCAGGGGAATCAGCCCCAGCATTTT. Its translation is CASSLGQGNQPQHF.

The rearrangement uses TRBV28 and TRBJ1-3, with 11 bases matching TRBD1. Germline assignment: CDR1 MDHEN and CDR2 SYDVKM. J lost 2 bases, V lost 4 bases, and 1 base had no gene match. The CDR3 length is 15 residues. Written as DNA, the CDR3 is TGTGCCAGCAGTTCGGGACAGGGGGCTGGAAACACCATATATTTT. Translation gives CASSSGQGAGNTIYF.

CDR3 region: CSVDLTSGAQETQYF. The CDR3 coding sequence is TGCAGCGTCGACCTGACTAGCGGGGCCCAAGAGACCCAGTACTTC. The chain couples TRBV29-1 to TRBJ2-5; 11 bases line up with TRBD2. After removal of 6 bases from V and 1 base from J, the junction contained 7 bases not matched to a gene. There are 15 residues in the CDR3. Germline V gene sequence: CDR1 SQVTM, CDR2 ANQGSEA.

This chain joins TRBV7-9 and TRBJ2-2; D gene ambiguous. This CDR3 contains 15 residues. Germline V gives CDR1 SEHNR, CDR2 FQNEAQ (reference sequence). V was pared by 6 bases and J by 1 base, with 12 bases between. The CDR3 here is CASSILSGNTGELFF. The DNA for the CDR3 is TGTGCCAGCAGTATTCTATCAGGGAACACCGGGGAGCTGTTTTTT. Variable domain in full (rest from reference TRBV7-9 and TRBJ2-2): DTGVSQNPRHKITKRGQNVTFRCDPISEHNRLYWYRQTLGQGPEFLTYFQNEAQLEKSRLLSDRFSAERPKGSFSTLEIQRTEQGDSAMYLCASSILSGNTGELFFGEGSRLTVL.

The chain joins TRBV9 to TRBJ2-1; D gene uncertain. V was pared by 3 bases and J by 3 bases, with 7 bases between. The CDR3 covers 13 residues. Germline loops: CDR1 SGDLS, CDR2 YYNGEE. CDR3 residues: CASSDGDYNEQFF. The CDR3, as DNA: TGTGCCAGCAGCGACGGAGACTACAATGAGCAGTTCTTC.

The V gene is TRBV30, the J gene TRBJ1-6; 9 bases line up with TRBD1. This CDR3 contains 14 residues. The ends lost 6 bases at V and 7 bases at J; junction bases unmatched: 7. The germline gives CDR1 GTSNPN, CDR2 SVGIG (reference sequence). The chain's CDR3 is CACDRDRVNSPLHF. CDR3 in DNA: TGTGCCTGCGACCGGGACAGGGTCAATTCACCCCTCCACTTT.

A note on this clone: Different DNA sequences within this sample yield the same CDR3. The rearrangement joins TRBV6-1 to TRBJ2-7; TRBD1 agrees at 9 bases. The CDR3 is made up of 14 amino acids. The germline gives CDR1 MNHNS, CDR2 SASEGT. V lost 8 bases to trimming and J lost 6 bases; unmatched junction nucleotides: 11. As DNA, the CDR3 is TGTGCCAGCGGGGGGGCGACAGGGGGAGGCGAGCAGTACTTC. This codes for CASGGATGGGEQYF.

This chain connects TRBV15 to TRBJ2-1, with 11 bases matching TRBD2. The CDR3 sequence is 20 residues long. V trimming: 2 bases; J trimming: 2 bases; junction bases outside the gene matches: 14. Germline V lookup: CDR1 LNHNV, CDR2 YYDKDF (reference sequence). The CDR3 sequence is CATSRSRLAGGPVAYNEQFF. As DNA, the CDR3 is TGTGCCACCAGCAGATCCCGGCTAGCGGGAGGTCCTGTTGCCTACAATGAGCAGTTCTTC. The variable domain in full, completed from reference TRBV15 and TRBJ2-1, reads DAMVIQNPRYQVTQFGKPVTLSCSQTLNHNVMYWYQQKSSQAPKLLFHYYDKDFNNEADTPDNFQSRRPNTSFCFLDIRSPGLGDTAMYLCATSRSRLAGGPVAYNEQFFGPGTRLTVL.

This clone is a singleton in its sample. V is TRBV6-5 and J is TRBJ2-3; D unclear. The V and J ends lost 7 bases and 1 base respectively, with 12 bases between them. The CDR3 loop spans 14 amino acids. CDR1 MNHEY and CDR2 SVGAGI come from the germline V gene. The CDR3 nucleotides are TGTGCCAGCACTTCCCCGACTGGCACAGATACGCAGTATTTT. It encodes CASTSPTGTDTQYF.

This clone appeared a single time. The J gene is TRBJ1-4, the V gene TRBV28, with a possible D match to TRBD1 (5 bases). The germline gives CDR1 MDHEN, CDR2 SYDVKM. Deletions cut 4 bases from V and 5 bases from J, with 20 bases between. This CDR3 is built from 17 residues. DNA of the CDR3: TGTGCCAGCAGTTCTTACGTGGGGCAGGGAAAGAATGAAAAACTGTTTTTT. Its translation is CASSSYVGQGKNEKLFF.

The chain carries TRBV6-5 and TRBJ2-3; possibly TRBD1 for D (6 bases). The CDR3 sequence is 14 residues long. Germline loops: CDR1 MNHEY, CDR2 SVGAGI. V was clipped by 5 bases and J by 0 bases, with 9 bases between them. CDR3 nucleotide sequence: TGTGCCAGCAGTCGACAGGTTAGCACAGATACGCAGTATTTT. Encoded protein: CASSRQVSTDTQYF.

The rearrangement joins TRBV5-1 to TRBJ2-7, with D maybe TRBD1 (6 bases). The germline V gene encodes CDR1 SGHRS and CDR2 YFSETQ. V shed 4 bases and J shed 2 bases, with 19 bases lying between them. The CDR3 contains 16 residues. CDR3 DNA: TGCGCCAGCAGCATCGCCTCGGGACAACTACCCTACGAGCAGTACTTC. Translation gives CASSIASGQLPYEQYF.

The chain recombines TRBV2 with TRBJ1-5, with a possible D match to TRBD1 (5 bases). Per germline, CDR1 SNHLY and CDR2 FYNNEI. This CDR3 region has 15 residues. Trimming stripped 3 bases from V and 1 base from J, with 10 bases between. Here the CDR3 reads CASSEPGGSNQPQHF. CDR3 bases: TGTGCCAGCAGTGAGCCCGGGGGAAGCAATCAGCCCCAGCATTTT.